This T cell receptor (beta chain) was captured by sequencing in a study of CD8 T cells in ankylosing spondylitis. TCRdb re-called the 5' RACE reads with MiXCR, one entry per CDR3 protein. The table lists 750,000 to 850,000 distinct CDR3 sequences, 10% to 15% of them singletons. Trimming left V 7 bases short and J 7 bases short, with 22 bases between. CDR3 length: 15 residues. Germline V gene sequence: CDR1 SGHVS, CDR2 FQNEAQ. This clonotype was counted between two and nine times. The antigen is not known. Notes on the study in general: In ankylosing spondylitis patients, matched synovial fluid reportedly showed significant enrichment of disease-linked clones. Within ankylosing spondylitis blood, a TCR beta motif made up of roughly eight highly homologous variants appeared to be characteristic.

The clonotype was recovered from a male donor with ankylosing spondylitis. This chain links TRBV7-8 with TRBJ2-5; D is possibly TRBD2 (5 bases). The sequencing input was blood, either unsorted or a sorted T cell fraction (not recorded which). This chain's CDR3 is CASTKTPHTRGTQYF. The CDR3 DNA sequence: TGTGCCAGCACTAAAACCCCCCACACCCGGGGGACCCAGTACTTC.